This T cell receptor beta chain emerged from a study of blood T cell repertoires in COVID-19. A note on this clone: Other nucleotide sequences in the sample specify the same CDR3.

The CDR3 has 15 residues. The junction had 4 bases not matched to a gene; V was cut back by 0 bases and J by 6 bases. Germline CDR1 is SGHNT and CDR2 is YYREEE (reference sequence). Method: immunoSEQ multiplex PCR; TCRdb's copy keeps in-frame clones and lacks some. The sample records about 200,000 clones, approximately 86% being singletons. Sequencing was performed on PBMCs or T cells enriched from blood (not recorded which). The J gene is TRBJ1-5, the V gene TRBV5-4; the match to TRBD1 covers 9 bases. The TCR sequence derives from a woman aged 60 to 75 with acute COVID-19. The CDR3 DNA reads TGTGCCAGCAGCTTGGGGGGACAGGGTGGTCAGCCCCAGCATTTT. Its translation is CASSLGGQGGQPQHF.